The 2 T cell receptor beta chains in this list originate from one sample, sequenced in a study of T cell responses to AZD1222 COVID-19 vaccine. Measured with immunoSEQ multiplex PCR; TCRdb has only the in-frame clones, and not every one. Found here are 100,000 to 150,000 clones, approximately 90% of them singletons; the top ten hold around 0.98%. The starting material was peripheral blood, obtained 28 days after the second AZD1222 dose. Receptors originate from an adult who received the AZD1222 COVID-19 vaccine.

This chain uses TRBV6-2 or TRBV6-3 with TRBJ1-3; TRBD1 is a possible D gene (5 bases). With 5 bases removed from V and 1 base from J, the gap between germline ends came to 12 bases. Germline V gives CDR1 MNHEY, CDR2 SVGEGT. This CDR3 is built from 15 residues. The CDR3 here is CASSVGLPSGNTIYF. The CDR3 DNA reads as TGTGCCAGCAGTGTGGGGCTTCCATCTGGAAACACCATATATTTT.

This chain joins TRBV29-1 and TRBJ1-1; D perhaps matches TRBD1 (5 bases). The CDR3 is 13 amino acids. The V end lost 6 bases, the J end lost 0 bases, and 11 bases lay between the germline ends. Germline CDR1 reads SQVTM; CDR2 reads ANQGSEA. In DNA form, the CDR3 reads TGCAGCGTCCACAGGCCACTGAACACTGAAGCTTTCTTT. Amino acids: CSVHRPLNTEAFF.